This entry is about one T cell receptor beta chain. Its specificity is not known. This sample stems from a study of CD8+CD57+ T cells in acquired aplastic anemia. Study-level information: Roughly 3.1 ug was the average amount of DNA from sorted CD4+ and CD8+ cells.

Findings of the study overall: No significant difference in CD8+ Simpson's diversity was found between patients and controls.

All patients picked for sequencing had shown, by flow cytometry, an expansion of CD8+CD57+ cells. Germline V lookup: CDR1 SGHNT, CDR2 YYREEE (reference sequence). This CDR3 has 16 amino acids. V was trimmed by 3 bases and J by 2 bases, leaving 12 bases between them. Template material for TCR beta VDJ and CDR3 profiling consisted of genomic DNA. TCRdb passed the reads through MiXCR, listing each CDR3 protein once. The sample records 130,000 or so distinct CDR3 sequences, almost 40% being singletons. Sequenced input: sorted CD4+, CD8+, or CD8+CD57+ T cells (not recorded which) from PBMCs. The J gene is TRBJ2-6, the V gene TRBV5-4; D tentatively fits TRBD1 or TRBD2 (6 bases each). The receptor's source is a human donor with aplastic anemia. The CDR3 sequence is CASSWGAQTGANVLTF. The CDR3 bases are TGTGCCAGCAGCTGGGGGGCACAAACTGGGGCCAACGTCCTGACTTTC.